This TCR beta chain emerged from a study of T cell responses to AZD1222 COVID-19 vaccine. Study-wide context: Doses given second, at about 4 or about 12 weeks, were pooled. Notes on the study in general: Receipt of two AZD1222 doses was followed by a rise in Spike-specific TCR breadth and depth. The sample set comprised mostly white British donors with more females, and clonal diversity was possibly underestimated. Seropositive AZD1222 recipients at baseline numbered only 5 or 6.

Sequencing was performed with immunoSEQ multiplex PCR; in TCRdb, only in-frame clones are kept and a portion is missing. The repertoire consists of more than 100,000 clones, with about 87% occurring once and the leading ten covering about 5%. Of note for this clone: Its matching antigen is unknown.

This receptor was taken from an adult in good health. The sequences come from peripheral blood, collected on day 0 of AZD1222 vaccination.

In DNA, the CDR3 is TGTGCCAGCTCACCACCTGGCCCAGCTCCAGGTGGCCAGCATTTT. Protein: CASSPPGPAPGGQHF. The rearrangement joins TRBV18 to TRBJ1-5; D not resolved. This CDR3 spans 15 amino acids. Germline CDR1 KGHSH, CDR2 LQKENI. V dropped 0 bases and J dropped 12 bases, with 18 bases sitting between them.